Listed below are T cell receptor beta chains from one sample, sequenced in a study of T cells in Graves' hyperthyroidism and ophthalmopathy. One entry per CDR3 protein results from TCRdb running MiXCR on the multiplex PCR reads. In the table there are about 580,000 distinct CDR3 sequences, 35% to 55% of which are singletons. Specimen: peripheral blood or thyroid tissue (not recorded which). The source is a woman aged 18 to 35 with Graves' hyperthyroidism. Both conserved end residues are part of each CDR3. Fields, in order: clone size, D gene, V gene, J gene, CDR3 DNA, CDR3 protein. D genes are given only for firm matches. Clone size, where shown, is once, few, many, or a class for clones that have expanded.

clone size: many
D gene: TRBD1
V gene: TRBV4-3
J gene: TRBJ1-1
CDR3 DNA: TGCGCCAGCAGCCAAGATGCCCAGGGGGTCGCTGAAGCTTTCTTT
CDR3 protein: CASSQDAQGVAEAFF

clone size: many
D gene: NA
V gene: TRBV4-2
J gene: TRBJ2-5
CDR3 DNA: TGTGCCAGCAGCCAAGTTCTAGATTCGGTGGGGACCCAGTACTTC
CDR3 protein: CASSQVLDSVGTQYF

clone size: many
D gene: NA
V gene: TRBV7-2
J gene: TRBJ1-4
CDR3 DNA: TGTGCCAGCAGCTCGGGACTTTCAGGGAGGACTAATGAAAAACTGTTTTTT
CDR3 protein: CASSSGLSGRTNEKLFF

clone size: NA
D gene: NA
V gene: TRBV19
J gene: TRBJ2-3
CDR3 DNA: TGTGCCAGTAGTACTATGGGGTCCACAGATACGCAGTATTTT
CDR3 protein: CASSTMGSTDTQYF

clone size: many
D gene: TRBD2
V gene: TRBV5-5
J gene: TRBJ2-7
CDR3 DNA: TGTGCCAGCAGCTGGACTAGCGGGAGCGAGCAGTACTTC
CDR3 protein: CASSWTSGSEQYF

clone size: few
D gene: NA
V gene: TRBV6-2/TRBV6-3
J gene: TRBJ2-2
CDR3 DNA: TGTGCCAGCAGTTACTGGGGGAAGAACACCGGGGAGCTGTTTTTT
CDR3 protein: CASSYWGKNTGELFF

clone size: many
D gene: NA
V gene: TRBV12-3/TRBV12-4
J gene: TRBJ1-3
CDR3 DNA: TGTGCCAGCAGTCCTATGGGAAACACCATATATTTT
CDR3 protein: CASSPMGNTIYF

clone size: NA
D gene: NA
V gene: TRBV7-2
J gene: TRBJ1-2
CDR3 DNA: TGTGCCAGCAGCCTTAGGACGCGGGGCGGCTATGGCTACACCTTC
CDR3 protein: CASSLRTRGGYGYTF

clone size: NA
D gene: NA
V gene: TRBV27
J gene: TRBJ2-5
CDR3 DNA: TGTGCCAGGAGAGGAGGGGGCGAGGGGGGAGAGACCCAGTACTTC
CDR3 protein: CARRGGGEGGETQYF

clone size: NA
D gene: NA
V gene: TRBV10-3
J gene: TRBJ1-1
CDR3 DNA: TGTGCCATCAGTGGGCAGGGTCTGCACACTGAAGCTTTCTTT
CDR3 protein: CAISGQGLHTEAFF

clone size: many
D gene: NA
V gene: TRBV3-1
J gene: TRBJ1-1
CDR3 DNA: TGTGCCAGCAGCCAAGGCCGTGGCACTGAAGCTTTCTTT
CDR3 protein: CASSQGRGTEAFF

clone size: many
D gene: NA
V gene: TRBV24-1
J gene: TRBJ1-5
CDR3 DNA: TGTGCCACCGGAGCGGGTAACTATCAGCCCCAGCATTTT
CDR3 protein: CATGAGNYQPQHF

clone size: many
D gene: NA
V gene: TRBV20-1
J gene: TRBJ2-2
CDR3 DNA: TGCAGTGCCGCTCACCCTAGCCTTGGGGGCGCGAACACCGGGGAGCTGTTTTTT
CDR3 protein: CSAAHPSLGGANTGELFF

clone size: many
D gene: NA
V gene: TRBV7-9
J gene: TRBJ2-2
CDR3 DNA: TGTGCCAGCAGCTCCAACGTATCACCGAACACCGGGGAGCTGTTTTTT
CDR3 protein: CASSSNVSPNTGELFF

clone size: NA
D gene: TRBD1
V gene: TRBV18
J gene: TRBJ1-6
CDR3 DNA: TGTGCCAGCTCTACCGGGACAGGGTCGAGATCACCCCTCCACTTT
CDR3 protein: CASSTGTGSRSPLHF

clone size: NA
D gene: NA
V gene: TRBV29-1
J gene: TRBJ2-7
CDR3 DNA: TGCAGCGTTGAACACCCGGGACTTGGTCGGTACGAGCAGTACTTC
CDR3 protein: CSVEHPGLGRYEQYF

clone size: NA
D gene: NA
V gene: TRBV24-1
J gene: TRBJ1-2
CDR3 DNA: TGTGCCACCAGTGACTCACTAGCGGGACACGAGCAGTATGGCTACACCTTC
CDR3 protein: CATSDSLAGHEQYGYTF

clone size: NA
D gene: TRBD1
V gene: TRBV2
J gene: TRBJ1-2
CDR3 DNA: TGTGCCAGCAGTGACCGGGACAGGGGAGACTATGGCTACACCTTC
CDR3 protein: CASSDRDRGDYGYTF

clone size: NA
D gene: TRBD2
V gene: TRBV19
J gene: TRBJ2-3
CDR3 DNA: TGTGCCAGTAGCTCCCCGACTAGCGGATACACAGGTACGCAGTATTTT
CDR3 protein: CASSSPTSGYTGTQYF

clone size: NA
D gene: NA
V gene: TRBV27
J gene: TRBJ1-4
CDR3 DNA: TGTGCCAGCAGTTTTGGAACAGGGTTTGCTAATGAAAAACTGTTTTTT
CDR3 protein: CASSFGTGFANEKLFF

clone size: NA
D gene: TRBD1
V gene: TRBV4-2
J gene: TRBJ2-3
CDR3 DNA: TGTGCCAGCAGCCAACAGGGGGCGAGCACAGATACGCAGTATTTT
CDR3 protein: CASSQQGASTDTQYF

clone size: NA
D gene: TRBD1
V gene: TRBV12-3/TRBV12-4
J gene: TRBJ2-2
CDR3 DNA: TGTGCCAGCAGTATGGACAGGGGGAACACCGGGGAGCTGTTTTTT
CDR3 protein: CASSMDRGNTGELFF

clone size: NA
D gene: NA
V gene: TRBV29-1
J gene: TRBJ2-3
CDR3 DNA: TGCAGCGCTTTCGGGGGCACAGATACGCAGTATTTT
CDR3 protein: CSAFGGTDTQYF

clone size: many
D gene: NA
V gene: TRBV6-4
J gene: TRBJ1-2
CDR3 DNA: TGTGCCAGCAGCGAGGGGGGGGCGGTTAACTATGGCTACACCTTC
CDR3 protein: CASSEGGAVNYGYTF

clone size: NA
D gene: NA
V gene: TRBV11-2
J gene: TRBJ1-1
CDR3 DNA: TGTGCCAGCAGCTTAGTTAGTCACACTGAAGCTTTCTTT
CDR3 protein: CASSLVSHTEAFF

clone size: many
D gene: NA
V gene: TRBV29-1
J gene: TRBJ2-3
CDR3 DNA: TGCAGCGTTGTTCCCTGGACAGCTAGCACAGATACGCAGTATTTT
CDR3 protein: CSVVPWTASTDTQYF

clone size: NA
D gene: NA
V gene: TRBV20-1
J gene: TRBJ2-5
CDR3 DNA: TGCAGTGCTAGGCCCCACGCGAGGGACACAGATACGCAGTACTTC
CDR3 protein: CSARPHARDTDTQYF

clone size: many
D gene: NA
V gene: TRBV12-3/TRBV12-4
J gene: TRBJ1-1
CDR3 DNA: TGTGCCAGCAGTTTTTCCGGGGGTGACACTGAAGCTTTCTTT
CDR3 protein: CASSFSGGDTEAFF

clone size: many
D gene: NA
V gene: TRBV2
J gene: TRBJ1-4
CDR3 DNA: TGTGCCAGCACTGTGGGTGAAAAACTGTTTTTT
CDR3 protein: CASTVGEKLFF

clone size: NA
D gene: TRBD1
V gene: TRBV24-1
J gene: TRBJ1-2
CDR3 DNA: TGTGCCACCAACGGAGGAACAGGGGCTGGCTACACCTTC
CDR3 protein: CATNGGTGAGYTF

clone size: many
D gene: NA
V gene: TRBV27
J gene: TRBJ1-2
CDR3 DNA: TGTGCCAGCAGTCCGATACAGGGAGCGAACTATGGCTACACCTTC
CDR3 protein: CASSPIQGANYGYTF

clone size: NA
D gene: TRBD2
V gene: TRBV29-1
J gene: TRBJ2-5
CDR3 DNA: TGCAGCGTCGCTCCGACTAGCGGGACCCAAGAGACCCAGTACTTC
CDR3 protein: CSVAPTSGTQETQYF

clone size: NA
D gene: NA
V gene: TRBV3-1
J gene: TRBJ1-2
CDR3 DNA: TGTGCCAGCAGTGCGGACTTCTATGGCTACACCTTC
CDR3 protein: CASSADFYGYTF

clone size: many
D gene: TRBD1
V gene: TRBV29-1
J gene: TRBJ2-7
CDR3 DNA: TGCAGCGTTAACGGACAGGGAGTCTACGAGCAGTACTTC
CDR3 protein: CSVNGQGVYEQYF

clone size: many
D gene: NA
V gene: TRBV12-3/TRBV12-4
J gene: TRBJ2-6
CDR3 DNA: TGTGCTCTCGGGACCGGGGCCAACGTCCTGACTTTC
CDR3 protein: CALGTGANVLTF

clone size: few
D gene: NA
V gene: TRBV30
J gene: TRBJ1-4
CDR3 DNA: TGTGCCTGGAGTTACGATGCAACTAATGAAAAACTGTTTTTT
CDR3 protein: CAWSYDATNEKLFF

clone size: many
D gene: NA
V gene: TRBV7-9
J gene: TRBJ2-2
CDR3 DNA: TGTGCCAGCAGCTTGGCAGTCCACAACACCGGGGAGCTGTTTTTT
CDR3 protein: CASSLAVHNTGELFF

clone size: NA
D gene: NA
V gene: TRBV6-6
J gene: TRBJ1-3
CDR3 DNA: TGTGCCAGCAGTTACCTGGGCCCCCGAGGAAACACCATATATTTT
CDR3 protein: CASSYLGPRGNTIYF

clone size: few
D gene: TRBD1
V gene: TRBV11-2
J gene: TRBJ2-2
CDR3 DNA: TGTGCCTGGAGCGGGACAGGGAGCTTGTTTTTT
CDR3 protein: CAWSGTGSLFF

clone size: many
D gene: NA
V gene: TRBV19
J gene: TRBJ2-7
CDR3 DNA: TGTGCCAGTAGTGTGGACCTTACCTACGAGCAGTACTTC
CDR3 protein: CASSVDLTYEQYF

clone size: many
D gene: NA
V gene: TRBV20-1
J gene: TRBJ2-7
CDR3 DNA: TGCAGTGCTAGAGTCGGGGGACCTTCAACCTACGAGCAGTACTTC
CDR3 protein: CSARVGGPSTYEQYF

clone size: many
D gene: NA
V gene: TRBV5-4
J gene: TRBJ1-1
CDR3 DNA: TGTGCCAGCAGCTTGGTTCCCCTTGGCTTGACACCCATGAACACTGAAGCTTTCTTT
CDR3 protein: CASSLVPLGLTPMNTEAFF